These T cell receptor beta chains were read from a single sample in a study of beta chain features in type 1 diabetes. Assay: immunoSEQ multiplex PCR; the TCRdb copy retains only in-frame clones and omits some. The sample records about 150,000 clones, about 10% being singletons. Material: central memory CD4+ T cells from blood. These receptors all stem from a woman aged 25 to 39 with type 1 diabetes. Each CDR3 is given with its conserved first and last residue. The D gene is left open where the match is weak. A row's size may be missing; if present it is once, few, many or a size class.

size,D,J,V,CDR3,DNA
.,.,TRBJ1-2,TRBV6-5,CASRSGLSYGGYTF,TGTGCCAGCAGATCGGGACTCTCCTACGGGGGCTACACCTTC
few,.,TRBJ2-1,TRBV7-2,CASRESRYNEQFF,TGTGCCAGCAGAGAGAGCCGATACAATGAGCAGTTCTTC
few,TRBD1,TRBJ1-2,TRBV6-5,CASRNRQGAGGYTF,TGTGCCAGCAGGAATAGGCAGGGGGCCGGTGGCTACACCTTC
few,TRBD2,TRBJ2-7,TRBV5-1,CASSLGLAGDSEQYF,TGCGCCAGCAGCTTGGGACTAGCGGGAGATTCCGAGCAGTACTTC
few,.,TRBJ2-5,TRBV6-1,CASSGVEVETQYF,TGTGCCAGCAGTGGGGTAGAGGTAGAGACCCAGTACTTC
few,.,TRBJ1-5,TRBV7-9,CASSLSGNQPQHF,TGTGCCAGCAGCTTATCAGGGAATCAGCCCCAGCATTTT
few,.,TRBJ1-4,TRBV7-9,CASSLGQVARLLEKLFF,TGTGCCAGCAGCTTAGGACAGGTCGCCAGGCTCTTGGAAAAACTGTTTTTT
.,.,TRBJ1-3,TRBV9,CASSVDQGNLAGNTIYF,TGTGCCAGCAGCGTAGATCAGGGAAATCTAGCTGGAAACACCATATATTTT
few,TRBD1,TRBJ1-5,TRBV19,CASSIGGTGYQPQHF,TGTGCCAGTAGTATAGGGGGGACAGGGTATCAGCCCCAGCATTTT
.,TRBD2,TRBJ2-7,TRBV19,CASRRPGGDYEQYF,TGTGCCAGTAGGCGTCCGGGGGGGGACTACGAGCAGTACTTC
.,TRBD1,TRBJ2-1,TRBV6-1,CASSEARVGQVREQFF,TGTGCCAGCAGTGAAGCGAGAGTGGGACAGGTGCGCGAGCAGTTCTTC
few,.,TRBJ2-2,TRBV28,CAIDKQESGELFF,TGTGCCATCGACAAACAGGAATCCGGGGAGCTGTTTTTT
few,.,TRBJ2-5,TRBV11-2,CASSQGAGQETQYF,TGTGCCAGCAGCCAAGGTGCAGGGCAAGAGACCCAGTACTTC
.,TRBD1,TRBJ1-2,TRBV7-9,CASSPQQGADYGYTF,TGTGCCAGCAGCCCCCAACAGGGGGCGGACTATGGCTACACCTTC
many,TRBD1,TRBJ1-2,TRBV4-1,CASSDRTGEVGYGYTF,TGCGCCAGCAGCGACCGAACAGGGGAAGTAGGCTATGGCTACACCTTC
.,.,TRBJ2-1,TRBV2,CASSEEEREQFF,TGTGCCAGCAGTGAGGAGGAGAGGGAGCAGTTCTTC
.,.,TRBJ1-5,TRBV30,CAWSAGSAGANQPQHF,TGTGCCTGGAGTGCCGGTTCGGCGGGGGCTAATCAGCCCCAGCATTTT
few,.,TRBJ1-2,TRBV15,CATSRDTGDYTF,TGTGCCACCAGCAGAGATACGGGTGACTACACCTTC
few,TRBD1,TRBJ1-4,TRBV5-4,CASSQDRRTGREKLFF,TGTGCCAGCAGCCAAGATCGTAGGACAGGGCGGGAAAAACTGTTTTTT
.,.,TRBJ2-1,TRBV28,CASSSGRPEQFF,TGTGCCAGCAGTAGCGGACGCCCGGAGCAGTTCTTC
.,.,TRBJ1-2,TRBV20-1,CSAVRGGSYTF,TGCAGTGCAGTTCGGGGTGGGAGCTACACCTTC
few,TRBD1,TRBJ1-6,TRBV25-1,CASRWDSNSPLHF,TGTGCCAGCAGATGGGACAGCAATTCACCCCTCCACTTT
few,.,TRBJ2-3,TRBV7-7,CASSFGLSTDTQYF,TGTGCTAGCAGCTTTGGTCTAAGCACAGATACGCAGTATTTT
.,TRBD2,TRBJ2-5,TRBV10-3,CAISESTGTSGQETQYF,TGTGCCATCAGTGAGTCGACCGGGACTAGCGGCCAAGAGACCCAGTACTTC
.,TRBD1,TRBJ2-6,TRBV11-3,CASSFGDRAGANVLTF,TGTGCCAGCAGCTTTGGGGACAGGGCTGGGGCCAACGTCCTGACTTTC
few,TRBD2,TRBJ2-5,TRBV7-2,CASSTRTSGGGLETQYF,TGTGCCAGCAGCACGAGGACTAGCGGAGGGGGTCTAGAGACCCAGTACTTC
many,.,TRBJ1-2,TRBV30,CAWILKQGNGYTF,TGTGCCTGGATTTTAAAACAGGGTAATGGCTACACCTTC
.,.,TRBJ1-5,TRBV10-3,CAISENSLNQPQHF,TGTGCCATCAGTGAAAACAGCTTAAATCAGCCCCAGCATTTT
.,.,TRBJ1-2,TRBV18,CASSPGTSDYGYTF,TGTGCCAGCTCACCAGGTACCTCGGACTATGGCTACACCTTC
.,.,TRBJ1-5,TRBV18,CASSTGDVGNNQPQHF,TGTGCCAGCTCAACGGGGGACGTCGGAAATAATCAGCCCCAGCATTTT
.,TRBD1,TRBJ1-2,TRBV28,CASSPGGWGYTF,TGTGCCAGCAGCCCAGGGGGATGGGGCTACACCTTC
few,.,TRBJ1-2,TRBV21-1,CASSKVRGGAEGYTF,TGTGCCAGCAGCAAAGTAAGGGGGGGCGCGGAGGGCTACACCTTC
few,.,TRBJ2-7,TRBV19,CASSITDEQYF,TGTGCCAGTAGTATAACAGATGAGCAGTACTTC
.,TRBD2,TRBJ2-3,TRBV10-3,CAISESGLAGGNTDTQYF,TGTGCCATCAGTGAGTCGGGACTAGCGGGAGGTAACACAGATACGCAGTATTTT
few,.,TRBJ2-1,TRBV18,CASSPQYSPDNEQFF,TGTGCCAGCTCACCACAATACTCCCCCGACAATGAGCAGTTCTTC
few,TRBD2,TRBJ2-1,TRBV11-2,CASSRSSGHYNEQFF,TGTGCCAGCAGCCGATCTAGCGGACACTACAATGAGCAGTTCTTC
.,TRBD1,TRBJ2-5,TRBV29-1,CSSNNRGKTQYF,TGCAGCTCTAACAACAGGGGGAAGACCCAGTACTTC
few,TRBD2,TRBJ2-7,TRBV9,CASSGTSANTLREQYF,TGTGCCAGCAGCGGAACTAGCGCGAATACGCTACGCGAGCAGTACTTC
.,.,TRBJ1-1,TRBV27,CATSPNVQVDTEAFF,TGTGCCACCTCCCCTAATGTCCAGGTAGATACCGAAGCTTTCTTT
.,.,TRBJ2-6,TRBV30,CAWSVKGVGANVLTF,TGTGCCTGGAGTGTAAAGGGGGTCGGGGCCAACGTCCTGACTTTC
few,.,TRBJ1-5,TRBV15,CATSRGAGEQPQHF,TGTGCCACCAGCAGAGGGGCAGGGGAACAGCCCCAGCATTTT